A single sample gave rise to the 8 T cell receptor beta chains below, sequenced in a study of cytomegalovirus exposure and HLA in healthy donors. Repertoires were generated with immunoSEQ multiplex PCR, while TCRdb's copy carries only in-frame clones and drops some. In the table there are 150,000 to 200,000 clones, approximately 88% of which are singletons. Sequencing was done on a sample of PBMCs. These receptors were taken from a man aged 25 to 40 in good health and CMV-seropositive.

This clone was found once. The genes are TRBV11-3 and TRBJ2-1, with D possibly TRBD1 on 5 matching bases. This CDR3 region has 15 residues. Per germline, CDR1 SGHNT and CDR2 YENEEA. V was clipped by 0 bases and J by 0 bases, with 6 bases between them. This CDR3 is CASSLEQGSYNEQFF. The CDR3, as DNA: TGTGCCAGCAGCTTAGAGCAGGGCTCCTACAATGAGCAGTTCTTC.

This clone appeared a single time. The rearrangement joins TRBV20-1 to TRBJ2-1; no firm D call. Germline CDR1 reads DFQATT; CDR2 reads SNEGSKA (reference sequence). Trimming took off 6 bases at V and 9 bases at J, with 12 bases between the two ends. CDR3 length equals 11 residues. DNA for the CDR3: TGCAGTGCCACCCCCGGCGGTGAGCAGTTCTTC. This translates into CSATPGGEQFF.

The chain couples TRBV5-1 to TRBJ2-4; 11 bases fit TRBD2. CDR3 length equals 15 residues. CDR1 is SGHRS, CDR2 YFSETQ, per germline. V trimming: 3 bases; J trimming: 5 bases; junction bases outside the gene matches: 4. The CDR3 DNA reads as TGCGCCAGCAGCTCCGGGACTAGCGGCCAAAACATTCAGTACTTC. As protein: CASSSGTSGQNIQYF.

About this clone: The germline gene is not matched at one end of the junction; a read error may be the cause. CDR3 residues: CASSSGLATEQFF. CDR3 in DNA: TGTGCTAGCAGCTCCGGACTAGCGACTGAGCAGTTCTTC. J is TRBJ2-1 and V is TRBV7-7; 9 positions match TRBD2. Germline lookup yields CDR1 SSHAT and CDR2 FNYEAQ (reference sequence). The CDR3 totals 13 residues.

The chain has TRBV15 and TRBJ2-2; D might be TRBD1 (5 bases). V was pared by 5 bases and J by 6 bases, with 13 bases between. From germline, CDR1 is LNHNV and CDR2 YYDKDF (reference sequence). There are 14 residues in the CDR3. DNA for the CDR3: TGTGCCACCAGCGTTAGTCCAGGGTCCGGGGAGCTGTTTTTT. This translates into CATSVSPGSGELFF.

The V and J genes are TRBV19 and TRBJ1-1; no clear D. V lost 5 bases to trimming and J lost 5 bases, with 15 bases between them. The CDR3 spans 14 residues. The germline gives CDR1 LNHDA, CDR2 SQIVND (reference sequence). The CDR3 nucleotides read TGTGCCAGTAGTCCTGGCTACGGGGAGACTGAAGCTTTCTTT. Its protein product is CASSPGYGETEAFF.

The genes are TRBV25-1 and TRBJ1-1; TRBD1 matches 9 bases. CDR1 MGHDK and CDR2 SYGVNS come from the germline V gene. V shed 5 bases, J shed 4 bases, and the junction held 8 bases outside the gene matches. The CDR3 extends over 15 amino acids. Here the CDR3 DNA reads TGTGCCAGCAGTTACCACAGGGGGCTGGGCACTGAAGCTTTCTTT. This sequence encodes CASSYHRGLGTEAFF. The variable domain in full, completed from reference TRBV25-1 and TRBJ1-1, reads EADIYQTPRYLVIGTGKKITLECSQTMGHDKMYWYQQDPGMELHLIHYSYGVNSTEKGDLSSESTVSRIRTEHFPLTLESARPSHTSQYLCASSYHRGLGTEAFFGQGTRLTVV.

The chain has TRBV4-1 and TRBJ2-7; tentatively, D is TRBD2 (5 bases). This CDR3 is built from 15 residues. Germline values: CDR1 MGHRA, CDR2 YSYEKL. Trimming shortened V by 1 base and J by 5 bases, and 15 bases separated the two germline ends. CDR3 residues: CASSQVPDTGDEQYF. The CDR3 DNA reads TGCGCCAGCAGCCAAGTTCCTGACACCGGGGACGAGCAGTACTTC.